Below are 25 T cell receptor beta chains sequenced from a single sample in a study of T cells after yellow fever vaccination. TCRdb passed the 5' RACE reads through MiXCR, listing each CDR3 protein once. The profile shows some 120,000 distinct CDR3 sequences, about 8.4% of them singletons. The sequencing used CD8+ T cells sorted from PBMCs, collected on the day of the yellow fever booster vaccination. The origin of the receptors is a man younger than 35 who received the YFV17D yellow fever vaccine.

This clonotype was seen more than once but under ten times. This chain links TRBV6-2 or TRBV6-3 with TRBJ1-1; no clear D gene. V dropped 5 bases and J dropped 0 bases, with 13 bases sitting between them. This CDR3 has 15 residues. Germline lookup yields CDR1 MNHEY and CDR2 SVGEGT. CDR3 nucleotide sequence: TGTGCCAGCAGTACTGGTAGTCGGATGAACACTGAAGCTTTCTTT. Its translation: CASSTGSRMNTEAFF.

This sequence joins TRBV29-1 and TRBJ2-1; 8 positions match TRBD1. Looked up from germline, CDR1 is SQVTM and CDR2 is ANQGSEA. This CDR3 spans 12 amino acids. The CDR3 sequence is CTARDRYNEQFF. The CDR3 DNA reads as TGCACCGCCCGGGACAGGTACAATGAGCAGTTCTTC.

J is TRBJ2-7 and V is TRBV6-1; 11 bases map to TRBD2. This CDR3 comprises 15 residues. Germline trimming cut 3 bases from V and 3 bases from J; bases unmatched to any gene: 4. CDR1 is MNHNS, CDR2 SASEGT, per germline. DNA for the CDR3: TGTGCCAGCAGTGACCTAGCGGGGGGTAGCTACGAGCAGTACTTC. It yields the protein CASSDLAGGSYEQYF.

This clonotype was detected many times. CDR3 sequence reads: CASSAAVGEQFF. CDR3 nucleotides: TGTGCCAGCTCTGCCGCCGTAGGTGAGCAGTTCTTC. V is TRBV12-3 or TRBV12-4 and J is TRBJ2-1; D gene unclear. V lost 8 bases to trimming and J lost 9 bases, with 14 bases between them. The CDR3 totals 12 residues.

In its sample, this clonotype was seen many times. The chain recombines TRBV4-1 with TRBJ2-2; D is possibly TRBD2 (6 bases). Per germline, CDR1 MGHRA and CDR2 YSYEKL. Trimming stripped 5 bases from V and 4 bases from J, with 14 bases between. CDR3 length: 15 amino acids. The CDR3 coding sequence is TGCGCCAGCAGCTTGACCGGGACTCCCACCGGGGAGCTGTTTTTT. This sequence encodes CASSLTGTPTGELFF.

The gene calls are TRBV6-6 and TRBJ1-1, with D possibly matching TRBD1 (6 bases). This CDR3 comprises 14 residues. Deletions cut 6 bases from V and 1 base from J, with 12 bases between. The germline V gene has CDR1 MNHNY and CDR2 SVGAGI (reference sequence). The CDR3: CASRRTVENTEAFF. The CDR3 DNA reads TGTGCCAGCAGGAGGACAGTAGAGAACACTGAAGCTTTCTTT.

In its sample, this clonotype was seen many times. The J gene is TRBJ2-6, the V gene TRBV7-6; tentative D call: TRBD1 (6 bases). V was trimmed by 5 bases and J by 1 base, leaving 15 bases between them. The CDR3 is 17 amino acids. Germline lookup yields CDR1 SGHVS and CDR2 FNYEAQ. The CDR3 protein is CASSPFQGISGANVLTF. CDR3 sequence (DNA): TGTGCCAGCAGCCCCTTCCAGGGGATATCTGGGGCCAACGTCCTGACTTTC. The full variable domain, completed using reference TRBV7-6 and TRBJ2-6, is GAGVSQSPRYKVTKRGQDVALRCDPISGHVSLYWYRQALGQGPEFLTYFNYEAQQDKSGLPNDRFSAERPEGSISTLTIQRTEQRDSAMYRCASSPFQGISGANVLTFGAGSRLTVL.

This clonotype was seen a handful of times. The CDR3 loop reads CASSPQSRETQYF. CDR3 in DNA: TGTGCCAGCAGCCCCCAGTCCCGAGAGACCCAGTACTTC. J is TRBJ2-5 and V is TRBV27; D gene ambiguous. CDR1 and CDR2 (germline): MNHEY, SMNVEV (reference sequence). The CDR3 loop spans 13 amino acids. The V gene lost 6 bases and the J gene lost 4 bases, with 12 bases spanning the gap.

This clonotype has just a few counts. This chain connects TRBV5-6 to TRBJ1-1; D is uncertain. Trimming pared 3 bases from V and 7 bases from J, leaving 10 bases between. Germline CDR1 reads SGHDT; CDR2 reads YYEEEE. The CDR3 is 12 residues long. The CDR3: CASSSGRNEAFF. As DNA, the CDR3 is TGTGCCAGCAGCTCAGGACGGAATGAAGCTTTCTTT.

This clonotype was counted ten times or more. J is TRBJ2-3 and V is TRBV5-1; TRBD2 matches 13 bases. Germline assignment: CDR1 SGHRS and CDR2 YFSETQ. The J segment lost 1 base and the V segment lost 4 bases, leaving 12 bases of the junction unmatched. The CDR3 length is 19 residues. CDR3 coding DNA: TGCGCCAGCAGCGCAAGACTAGCGGGGGGCAGAAGACGCACAGATACGCAGTATTTT. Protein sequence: CASSARLAGGRRRTDTQYF.

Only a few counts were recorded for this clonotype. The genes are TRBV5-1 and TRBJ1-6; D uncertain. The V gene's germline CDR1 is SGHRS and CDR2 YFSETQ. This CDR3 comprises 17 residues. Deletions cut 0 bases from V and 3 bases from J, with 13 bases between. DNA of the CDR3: TGCGCCAGCAGCTTGGATTTGGACTCTTTCTATAATTCACCCCTCCACTTT. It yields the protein CASSLDLDSFYNSPLHF.

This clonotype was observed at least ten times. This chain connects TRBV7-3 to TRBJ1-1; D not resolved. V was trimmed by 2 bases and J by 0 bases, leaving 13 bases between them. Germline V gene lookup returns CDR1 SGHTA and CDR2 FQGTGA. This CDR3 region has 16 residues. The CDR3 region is CASSLAPGDLNTEAFF. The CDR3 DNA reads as TGTGCCAGCAGCTTAGCCCCCGGAGATTTGAACACTGAAGCTTTCTTT.

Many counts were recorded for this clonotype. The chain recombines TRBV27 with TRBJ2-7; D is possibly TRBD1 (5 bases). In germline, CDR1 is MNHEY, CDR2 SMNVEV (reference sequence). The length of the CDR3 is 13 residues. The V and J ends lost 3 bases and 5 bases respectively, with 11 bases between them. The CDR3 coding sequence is TGTGCCAGCAGTTTTTTGGGGCTCCACGAGCAGTACTTC. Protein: CASSFLGLHEQYF.

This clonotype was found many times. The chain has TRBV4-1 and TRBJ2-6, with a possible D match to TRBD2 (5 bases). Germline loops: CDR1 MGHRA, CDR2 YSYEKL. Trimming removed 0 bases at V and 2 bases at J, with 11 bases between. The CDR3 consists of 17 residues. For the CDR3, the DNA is TGCGCCAGCAGCCAAGAAGGGAGTAAGGCTGGGGCCAACGTCCTGACTTTC. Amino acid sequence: CASSQEGSKAGANVLTF.

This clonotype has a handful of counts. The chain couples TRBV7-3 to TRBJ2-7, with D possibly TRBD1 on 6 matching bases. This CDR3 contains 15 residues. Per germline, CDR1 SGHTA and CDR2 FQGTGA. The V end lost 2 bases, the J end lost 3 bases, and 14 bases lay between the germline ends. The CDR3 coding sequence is TGTGCCAGCAGCTTATTTCTCGGACAGAACTACGAGCAGTACTTC. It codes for CASSLFLGQNYEQYF. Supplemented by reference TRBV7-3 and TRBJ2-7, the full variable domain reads GAGVSQTPSNKVTEKGKYVELRCDPISGHTALYWYRQSLGQGPEFLIYFQGTGAADDSGLPNDRFFAVRPEGSVSTLKIQRTERGDSAVYLCASSLFLGQNYEQYFGPGTRLTVT.

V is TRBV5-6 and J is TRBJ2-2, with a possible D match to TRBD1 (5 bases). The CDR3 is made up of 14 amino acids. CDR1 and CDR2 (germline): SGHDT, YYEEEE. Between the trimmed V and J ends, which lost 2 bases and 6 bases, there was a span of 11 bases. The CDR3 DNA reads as TGTGCCAGCAGCTTTTGGGCAGGGCCCGGGGAGCTGTTTTTT. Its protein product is CASSFWAGPGELFF. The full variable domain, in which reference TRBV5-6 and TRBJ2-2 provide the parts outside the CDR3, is DAGVTQSPTHLIKTRGQQVTLRCSPKSGHDTVSWYQQALGQGPQFIFQYYEEEERQRGNFPDRFSGHQFPNYSSELNVNALLLGDSALYLCASSFWAGPGELFFGEGSRLTVL.

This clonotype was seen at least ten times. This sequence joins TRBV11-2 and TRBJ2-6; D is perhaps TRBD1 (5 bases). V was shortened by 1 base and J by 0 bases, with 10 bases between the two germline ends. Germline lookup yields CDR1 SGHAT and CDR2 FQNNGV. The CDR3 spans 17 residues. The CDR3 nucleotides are TGTGCCAGCAGCTTAGGTTGGCAGGGCTCTGGGGCCAACGTCCTGACTTTC. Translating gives CASSLGWQGSGANVLTF.

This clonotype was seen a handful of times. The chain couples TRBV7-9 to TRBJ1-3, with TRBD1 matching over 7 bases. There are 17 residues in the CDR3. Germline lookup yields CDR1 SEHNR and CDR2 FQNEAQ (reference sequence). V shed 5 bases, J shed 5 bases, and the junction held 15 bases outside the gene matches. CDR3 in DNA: TGTGCCAGCAGCCCCCAGGGATATCGACAGGGACGAAACACCATATATTTT. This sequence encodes CASSPQGYRQGRNTIYF.

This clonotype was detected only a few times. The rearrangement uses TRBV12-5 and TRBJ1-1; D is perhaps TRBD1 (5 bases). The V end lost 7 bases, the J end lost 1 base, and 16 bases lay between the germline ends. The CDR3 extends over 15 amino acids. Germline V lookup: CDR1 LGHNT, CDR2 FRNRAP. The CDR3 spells CASDLPGTENTEAFF. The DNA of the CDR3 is TGTGCTAGTGACCTACCCGGGACGGAGAACACTGAAGCTTTCTTT.

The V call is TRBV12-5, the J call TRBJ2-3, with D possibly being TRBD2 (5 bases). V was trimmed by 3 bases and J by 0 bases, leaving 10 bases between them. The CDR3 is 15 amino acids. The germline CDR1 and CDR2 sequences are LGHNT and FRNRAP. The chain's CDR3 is CASGFRGSSTDTQYF. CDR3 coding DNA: TGTGCTAGTGGTTTCCGGGGATCTAGCACAGATACGCAGTATTTT.

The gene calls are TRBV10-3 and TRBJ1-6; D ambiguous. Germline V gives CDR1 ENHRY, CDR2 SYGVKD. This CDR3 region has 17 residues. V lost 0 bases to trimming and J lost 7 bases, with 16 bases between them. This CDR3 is CAISESIGWEVNSPLHF. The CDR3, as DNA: TGTGCCATCAGTGAGTCGATAGGTTGGGAGGTAAATTCACCCCTCCACTTT.

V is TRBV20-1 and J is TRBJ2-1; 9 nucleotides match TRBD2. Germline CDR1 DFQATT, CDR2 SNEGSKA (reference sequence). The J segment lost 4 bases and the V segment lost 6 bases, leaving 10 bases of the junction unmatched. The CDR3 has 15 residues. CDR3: CSAPEVLAGYNEQFF. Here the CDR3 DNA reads TGCAGTGCCCCTGAGGTCCTAGCGGGGTACAATGAGCAGTTCTTC.

CDR3 DNA: TGCGCCAGCAGCCCGGGGCTTGGGAGGGGGGGCGATGAGCAGTTCTTC. Its translation: CASSPGLGRGGDEQFF. This chain connects TRBV4-3 to TRBJ2-1, with D perhaps matching TRBD2 (7 bases). V was pared by 4 bases and J by 8 bases, with 21 bases between. This CDR3 contains 16 residues. The V gene's germline CDR1 is LGHNA and CDR2 YSLEER.

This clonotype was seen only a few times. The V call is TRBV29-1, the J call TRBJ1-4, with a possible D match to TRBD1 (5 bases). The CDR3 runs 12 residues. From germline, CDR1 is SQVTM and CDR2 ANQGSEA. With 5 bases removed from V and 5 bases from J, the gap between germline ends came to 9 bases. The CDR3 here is CSVNQGNEKLFF. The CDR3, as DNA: TGCAGCGTTAATCAGGGAAATGAAAAACTGTTTTTT.

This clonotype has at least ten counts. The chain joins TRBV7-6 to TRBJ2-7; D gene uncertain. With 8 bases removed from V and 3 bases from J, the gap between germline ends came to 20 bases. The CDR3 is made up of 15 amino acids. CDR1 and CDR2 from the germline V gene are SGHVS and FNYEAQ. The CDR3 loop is CASSLNPDGLYEQYF. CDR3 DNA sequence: TGTGCCAGCTCCCTAAACCCCGACGGGCTCTACGAGCAGTACTTC.